The 20 T cell receptor beta chains presented below share a single source sample, sequenced in a study of blood T cell repertoires in COVID-19. Assay: immunoSEQ multiplex PCR; the TCRdb copy retains only in-frame clones and omits some. The table includes around 140,000 clones, roughly 90% detected once. Material for sequencing was peripheral blood. The receptors were gathered from a human donor in a cohort sampled during active COVID-19.

A remark on this clone: This sample also contains other DNA sequences that code for the same CDR3. V usage is TRBV6-5 and J usage is TRBJ1-3; maybe TRBD1 (6 bases). V gave up 6 bases and J gave up 0 bases, with 12 bases separating them. Germline V gene lookup returns CDR1 MNHEY and CDR2 SVGAGI. This CDR3 is 15 amino acids long. The CDR3 region is CASSMDSNSGNTIYF. The CDR3 DNA follows: TGTGCCAGCAGCATGGACAGTAACTCTGGAAACACCATATATTTT.

The chain recombines TRBV7-2 with TRBJ1-1; the D is unclear. The germline V and J ends were trimmed by 1 base and 3 bases, with 12 bases remaining between them. The CDR3 sequence is 15 residues long. The V gene's germline CDR1 is SGHTA and CDR2 FQGNSA. CDR3 DNA sequence: TGTGCCAGCAGCTTAGGAAGTGGGGAGGACACTGAAGCTTTCTTT. Translation: CASSLGSGEDTEAFF. Supplemented by reference TRBV7-2 and TRBJ1-1, the full variable domain reads GAGVSQSPSNKVTEKGKDVELRCDPISGHTALYWYRQSLGQGLEFLIYFQGNSAPDKSGLPSDRFSAERTGGSVSTLTIQRTQQEDSAVYLCASSLGSGEDTEAFFGQGTRLTVV.

This chain links TRBV7-9 with TRBJ1-3; D unclear. The germline gives CDR1 SEHNR, CDR2 FQNEAQ (reference sequence). The CDR3 loop spans 14 amino acids. Trimming removed 2 bases at V and 0 bases at J, with 5 bases between. This chain's CDR3 is CASSLLSSGNTIYF. As DNA, the CDR3 is TGTGCCAGCAGCTTACTTAGCTCTGGAAACACCATATATTTT.

V usage is TRBV19 and J usage is TRBJ1-5; D is undetermined. CDR3 length: 14 residues. Germline V gene data show CDR1 as LNHDA and CDR2 as SQIVND (reference sequence). V lost 3 bases and J lost 2, with 8 bases in between. CDR3 residues: CASSIAVGNQPQHF. In DNA form, the CDR3 reads TGTGCCAGTAGTATCGCGGTGGGCAATCAGCCCCAGCATTTT.

The chain employs TRBV7-9 and TRBJ2-7; unclear D gene. This CDR3 comprises 16 residues. V dropped 5 bases and J dropped 1 base, with 18 bases sitting between them. Germline V lookup: CDR1 SEHNR, CDR2 FQNEAQ (reference sequence). In DNA form, the CDR3 reads TGTGCCAGCAGCCCCTCCGATGGCTTATTATCCTACGAGCAGTACTTC. Its translation: CASSPSDGLLSYEQYF.

The gene calls are TRBV11-1 and TRBJ1-2; maybe TRBD1 (5 bases). Germline values: CDR1 SGHAT, CDR2 FQDESV (reference sequence). Trimming took off 5 bases at V and 0 bases at J, with 13 bases between the two ends. The CDR3 contains 15 residues. CDR3 nucleotide sequence: TGTGCCAGCAGCCCCGGGAGGACACCTAACTATGGCTACACCTTC. It is translated as CASSPGRTPNYGYTF.

On this clone: The junction shows a germline mismatch at one end, possibly a read error. The chain uses TRBV12-3 or TRBV12-4 and TRBJ2-7; D ambiguous. The CDR3 is made up of 13 amino acids. The CDR3 bases are TGTGCCAGCAGCGCCCACGGAGCCGTTGGGTTTTCCTTC. It specifies CASSAHGAVGFSF.

The rearrangement joins TRBV10-3 to TRBJ2-3, with 10 bases identical to TRBD2. Germline loops: CDR1 ENHRY, CDR2 SYGVKD. J was trimmed by 3 bases and V by 2 bases; bases with no gene match: 2. CDR3 length equals 15 residues. The CDR3 DNA is TGTGCCATCAGTGAGGGACTAGCGGAGACAGATACGCAGTATTTT. This translates into CAISEGLAETDTQYF.

This chain joins TRBV7-2 and TRBJ1-3; 7 bases are a match to TRBD1. V lost 0 bases and J lost 0; bases outside the gene matches: 2. The CDR3 consists of 16 residues. The germline gives CDR1 SGHTA, CDR2 FQGNSA. The CDR3 loop is CASSLAGQVSGNTIYF. As DNA, the CDR3 is TGTGCCAGCAGCTTAGCTGGACAGGTCTCTGGAAACACCATATATTTT. Full variable domain (missing parts from reference TRBV7-2 and TRBJ1-3): GAGVSQSPSNKVTEKGKDVELRCDPISGHTALYWYRQSLGQGLEFLIYFQGNSAPDKSGLPSDRFSAERTGGSVSTLTIQRTQQEDSAVYLCASSLAGQVSGNTIYFGEGSWLTVV.

This chain uses TRBV25-1 with TRBJ1-1; 7 bases are a match to TRBD1. The CDR3 loop spans 17 amino acids. Per germline, CDR1 MGHDK and CDR2 SYGVNS. The ends lost 5 bases at V and 0 bases at J; junction bases unmatched: 12. CDR3 sequence: CASSKGQLPEVNTEAFF. The CDR3 DNA is TGTGCCAGCAGTAAGGGACAGTTACCTGAGGTGAACACTGAAGCTTTCTTT.

This clone was found a few times. V gene TRBV7-9 combines with J gene TRBJ1-4; maybe TRBD1 (5 bases). CDR3 size: 16 residues. Germline V CDR1 and CDR2: SEHNR, FQNEAQ (reference sequence). Trimming cost V 0 bases and J 0 bases, with 8 bases left between them. The CDR3 is CASSLARRATNEKLFF. The CDR3 DNA reads TGTGCCAGCAGCTTAGCCCGCAGGGCAACTAATGAAAAACTGTTTTTT.

The rearrangement links TRBV15 to TRBJ1-1; unclear D gene. The CDR3 sequence is 15 residues long. Trimming stripped 1 base from V and 0 bases from J, with 9 bases between. Looked up from germline, CDR1 is LNHNV and CDR2 is YYDKDF (reference sequence). CDR3 in amino acids: CATSRGLGVNTEAFF. In nucleotides, the CDR3 is TGTGCCACCAGCAGAGGGCTGGGAGTGAACACTGAAGCTTTCTTT.

The chain recombines TRBV6-4 with TRBJ1-1; the D gene is possibly TRBD1 (5 bases). This CDR3 is built from 13 residues. Trimming shortened V by 2 bases and J by 4 bases, and 8 bases separated the two germline ends. The V gene's germline CDR1 is MRHNA and CDR2 SNTAGT. The CDR3 loop reads CASSDGAFTEAFF. The CDR3 DNA follows: TGTGCCAGCAGTGACGGGGCCTTCACTGAAGCTTTCTTT.

The rearrangement uses TRBV19 and TRBJ1-2; 9 nucleotides align to TRBD1. CDR3 length: 16 amino acids. The germline CDR1 and CDR2 sequences are LNHDA and SQIVND (reference sequence). Losses at the gene ends were 8 bases for V and 1 base for J; bases not matched to a gene: 11. The chain's CDR3 is CASSGTGSSGNYGYTF. For the CDR3, the DNA is TGTGCCAGTTCCGGGACAGGGTCTTCGGGTAACTATGGCTACACCTTC.

The rearrangement uses TRBV5-5 and TRBJ2-5; D may be TRBD2 (6 bases). V lost 2 bases and J 3 bases, leaving 8 bases between the germline ends. Per germline, CDR1 SGHKS and CDR2 YYEKEE (reference sequence). There are 13 residues in the CDR3. The CDR3: CASSFPGEETQYF. The DNA of the CDR3 is TGTGCCAGCAGCTTCCCGGGGGAAGAGACCCAGTACTTC.

This chain connects TRBV5-6 to TRBJ2-1, with TRBD2 as a possible D gene (6 bases). With 3 bases removed from V and 6 bases from J, the gap between germline ends came to 16 bases. The CDR3 runs 15 residues. The germline V gene has CDR1 SGHDT and CDR2 YYEEEE. The CDR3 loop is CASSSPLQGLNEQFF. In DNA form, the CDR3 reads TGTGCCAGCAGCTCGCCCCTTCAGGGACTCAATGAGCAGTTCTTC.

This chain links TRBV2 with TRBJ2-7, with TRBD1 identical over 8 bases. Germline V lookup: CDR1 SNHLY, CDR2 FYNNEI. CDR3 size: 16 residues. V lost 6 bases, J lost 3 bases, and 13 bases stayed unmatched. CDR3 nucleotide sequence: TGTGCCAGCAGCGAGTCCTCTGGACAGGGATTCTACGAGCAGTACTTC. Amino acid sequence: CASSESSGQGFYEQYF.

V gene TRBV3-1 (or the pseudogene TRBV3-2) combines with J gene TRBJ1-5; D may be TRBD1 (6 bases). The CDR3 is 14 amino acids. Germline V CDR1 and CDR2: LGHDT, YNNKEL (reference sequence). Trimming removed 3 bases at V and 9 bases at J, with 15 bases between. The CDR3 bases are TGTGCCAGCAGCCATTCCTTGGACAGTTCGCCCCAGCATTTT. Translated, it gives CASSHSLDSSPQHF.

This rearrangement joins TRBV7-3 to TRBJ2-3; 8 nucleotides agree with TRBD1. The CDR3 sequence is 16 residues long. Trimming at V came to 1 base and at J to 5 bases, leaving 8 bases not matched to a gene. Germline-derived CDR1 and CDR2 are SGHTA and FQGTGA. CDR3 sequence (DNA): TGTGCCAGCAGCTTAATCTCAGGGGGCGGATTAGATACGCAGTATTTT. As protein: CASSLISGGGLDTQYF. The whole variable domain, filled in from reference TRBV7-3 and TRBJ2-3, reads GAGVSQTPSNKVTEKGKYVELRCDPISGHTALYWYRQSLGQGPEFLIYFQGTGAADDSGLPNDRFFAVRPEGSVSTLKIQRTERGDSAVYLCASSLISGGGLDTQYFGPGTRLTVL.

The V and J genes are TRBV5-4 and TRBJ2-5; D may be TRBD1 (5 bases). The CDR3 runs 15 residues. The V gene lost 4 bases and the J gene lost 4 bases, with 17 bases spanning the gap. The germline CDR1 and CDR2 sequences are SGHNT and YYREEE (reference sequence). CDR3 sequence: CASSQGTYGVETQYF. CDR3 DNA sequence: TGTGCCAGCAGCCAGGGAACATATGGAGTAGAGACCCAGTACTTC.